These T cell receptor beta chains were read from a single sample in a study of glioma-infiltrating T cells. TCRdb recomputed calls from the multiplex PCR reads with MiXCR, one row per CDR3 protein. The sample includes about 22,000 distinct CDR3 sequences, 20% to 25% of them seen just once. Sequencing was carried out using glioma tissue, nonneoplastic brain tissue, or PBMCs (not recorded which). Receptors originate from a human donor with low-grade glioma or glioblastoma, undergoing nonglioma brain surgery, or in good health (not recorded which). Both conserved end residues are part of each CDR3. A D gene is named only where the DNA matches it firmly. Some rows mark clone size as missing; the rest say once, few, many or name a class of expanded clone.

v_call d_call clone_size cdr3_aa
TRBV19 NA NA CASSISTHTQYF
TRBV25-1 NA many CASSDLSFYEQYF
TRBV5-1 NA NA CASRAHTGELFF
TRBV20-1 TRBD1 many CSARDTGTGSQPQHF
TRBV6-6 NA NA CASSYGVAHNEQLF
TRBV5-1 NA NA CASSLTGSNTGELFF
TRBV7-2 NA many CASSPLGQRYGYTF
TRBV7-2 NA many CASSKDPDYGYTF
TRBV6-6 NA many CASSYDGLSSYEQYF
TRBV20-1 NA few CSARDFTATYEQYF
TRBV18 NA medium-sized CASSPQNSQQPQHF
TRBV12-3/TRBV12-4 NA NA CASSLMGGTGELFF
TRBV12-3/TRBV12-4 TRBD2 NA CASAQSGEGETQYF
TRBV20-1 NA medium-sized CSADSQYNEQFF
TRBV20-1 NA many CSGKPQSNSPLHF
TRBV27 NA many CASSSGLRTEAFF
TRBV2 NA many CASLPSTANTEAFF
TRBV29-1 NA NA CSVQYTEAFF
TRBV6-2/TRBV6-3 NA medium-sized CASSYSEGQPQHF
TRBV20-1 NA many CSASGSYNEQFF
TRBV4-2 TRBD2 NA CASSFNRDGGWYF
TRBV12-3/TRBV12-4 NA NA CASSLAPQRDEETQYF
TRBV20-1 NA many CSAPRDGGVNTEAFF
TRBV7-3 NA NA CASGLEHTGELFF
TRBV20-1 NA many CSARGSVMNTEAFF
TRBV27 TRBD1 NA CASSLRDRGNIQYF
TRBV19 TRBD1 medium-sized CASRDRRNQPQHF
TRBV20-1 TRBD1 many CSARDQGQGSYGYTF
TRBV27 NA many CASSLEGPGNSPLHF
TRBV7-2 NA many CASSLPRGEGGYTF
TRBV2 NA NA CASNVGGGETQYF
TRBV6-2/TRBV6-3 NA many CASSYGDLEETQYF
TRBV30 NA NA CAWSPTSYEQYF
TRBV27 NA many CASSLEGETQYF
TRBV6-2/TRBV6-3 NA NA CASSYQGTTEAFF
TRBV2 NA few CASRTRASGEQFF
TRBV20-1 NA many CSAPTGGYTDTQYF
TRBV7-2 NA NA CASSPSIGNYGYTF
TRBV2 NA NA CASSTGTDGELFF
TRBV30 TRBD1 few CAFRDRGTNGYTF
TRBV6-1 NA many CASSEDTSGASYNEQFF
TRBV2 NA few CASSETEGREKLFF
TRBV3-1 NA medium-sized CASSQGDTSNQPQHF
TRBV6-1 NA many CASSVATGSVNIQYF